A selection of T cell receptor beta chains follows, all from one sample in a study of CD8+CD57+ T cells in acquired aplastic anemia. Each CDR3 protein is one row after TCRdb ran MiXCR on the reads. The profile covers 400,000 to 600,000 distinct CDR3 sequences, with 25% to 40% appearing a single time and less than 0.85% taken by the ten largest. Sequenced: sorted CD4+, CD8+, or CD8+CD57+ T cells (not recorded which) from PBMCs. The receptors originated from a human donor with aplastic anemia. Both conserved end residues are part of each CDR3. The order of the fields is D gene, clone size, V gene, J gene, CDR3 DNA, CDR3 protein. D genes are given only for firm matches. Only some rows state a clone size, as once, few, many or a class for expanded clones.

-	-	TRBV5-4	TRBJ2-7	TGTGCCAGCAGCTTGTGGGGGGTTTCGGGTGAGCAGTACTTC	CASSLWGVSGEQYF
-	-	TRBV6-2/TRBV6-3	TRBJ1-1	TGTGCCAGCAGTTATATGGGGCGGAGCACTGAAGCTTTCTTT	CASSYMGRSTEAFF
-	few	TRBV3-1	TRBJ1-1	TGTGCCAGCAGCCCGGTATGGGCGAACACTGAAGCTTTCTTT	CASSPVWANTEAFF
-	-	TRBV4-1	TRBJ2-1	TGCGCCAGCACCTCCGCTAGACTCGCCGGATCGCCGTTCTTC	CASTSARLAGSPFF
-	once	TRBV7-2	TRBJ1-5	TGTGCCAGCAGCTTAGTCTCGGGGACCGATCAGCCCCAGCATTTT	CASSLVSGTDQPQHF
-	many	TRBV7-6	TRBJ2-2	TGTGCCAGCAGCCCTTCAGGGAGCACCGGGGAGCTGTTTTTT	CASSPSGSTGELFF
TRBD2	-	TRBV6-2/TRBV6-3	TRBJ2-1	TGTGCCAGCAGTTTAGAGGGACTAGCGGTGGACAATGAGCAGTTCTTC	CASSLEGLAVDNEQFF
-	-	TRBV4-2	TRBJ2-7	TGTGCCAGCAGCCAAGGGGATGTGGTGGGAAAAGCTTACGAGCAGTACTTC	CASSQGDVVGKAYEQYF
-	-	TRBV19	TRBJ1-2	TGTGCCAGTAACTCGGAGGGATATGGCTACACCTTC	CASNSEGYGYTF
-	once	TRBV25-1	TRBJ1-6	TGTGCCAGCAGCTTGAGTTTTTCCGGGACATCCCTCCACTTT	CASSLSFSGTSLHF
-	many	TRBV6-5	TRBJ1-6	TGTGCCAGCAGTAACCAGGCCCCGAATTCACCCCTCCACTTT	CASSNQAPNSPLHF
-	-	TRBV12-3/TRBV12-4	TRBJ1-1	TGTGCCAGCGGACATCCACAGCTAAACACTGAAGCTTTCTTT	CASGHPQLNTEAFF
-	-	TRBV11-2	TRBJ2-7	TGTGCCAGCAGCTTAATGATGTTATCCTACGAGCAGTACTTC	CASSLMMLSYEQYF
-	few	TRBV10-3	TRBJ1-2	TGTGCCAGCAGTGAGAAGTTCCGAGCGCCCAACTATGGCTACACCTTC	CASSEKFRAPNYGYTF
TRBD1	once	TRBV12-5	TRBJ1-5	TGTGCTAGTGGTCCCCCCCGACAGGGGGCAAGCAATCAGCCCCAGCATTTT	CASGPPRQGASNQPQHF
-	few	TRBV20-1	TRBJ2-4	TGCAGTGCTCCGGGACTCGACATTCAGTACTTC	CSAPGLDIQYF
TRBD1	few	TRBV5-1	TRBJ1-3	TGCGCCAGCAGCGACGCCCCACAGGGGATGAACTCTGGAAACACCATATATTTT	CASSDAPQGMNSGNTIYF
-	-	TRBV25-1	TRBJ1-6	TGTGCCAGCAGTCCAAGGATGGGGGTGAACAATTCACCCCTCCACTTT	CASSPRMGVNNSPLHF
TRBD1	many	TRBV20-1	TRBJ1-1	TGCAGTGCTGTCCCGGGACAGCAGGAAGCTTTCTTT	CSAVPGQQEAFF
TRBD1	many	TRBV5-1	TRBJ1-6	TGCGCCAGCAGCTTGGCGGGCAGGGGGCTGTCACCCCTCCACTTT	CASSLAGRGLSPLHF
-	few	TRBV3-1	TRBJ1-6	TGTGCCAGCAGCCGGTCGGCAGGGGAGAATTCACCCCTCCACTTT	CASSRSAGENSPLHF
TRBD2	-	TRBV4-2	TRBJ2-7	TGTGTCAGCAGCCAAGAACTAGCGGGCGAGCAGTACTTC	CVSSQELAGEQYF
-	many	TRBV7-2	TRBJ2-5	TGTGCCAGCAGACCCGGCCGAGAAGAGACCCAGTACTTC	CASRPGREETQYF
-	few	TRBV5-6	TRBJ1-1	TGTGCCAGCAGCAAGCTAGGACAGATGAACACTGAAGCTTTCTTT	CASSKLGQMNTEAFF
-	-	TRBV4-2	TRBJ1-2	TGTGCCAGCAGCCAAAACGGAGGGAGGGTAAACTATGGCTACACCTTC	CASSQNGGRVNYGYTF
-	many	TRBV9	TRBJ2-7	TGTGCCAGCAGCGTATACGGGGGACACGAGCAGTACTTC	CASSVYGGHEQYF
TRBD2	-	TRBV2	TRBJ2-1	TGTGCCCCGGGACTAGCGGGGGGACAGTTCTTC	CAPGLAGGQFF
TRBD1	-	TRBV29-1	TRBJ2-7	TGCAGCGTGGCGGGACAGGGTCCTGGAGACGAGCAGTACTTC	CSVAGQGPGDEQYF
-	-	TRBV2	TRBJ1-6	TGTGCCAGCAGTCCCGGGGCAGGGCGCTCACCCCTCCACTTT	CASSPGAGRSPLHF